Each of the 26 T cell receptor beta chains below was sequenced from the same sample in a study of CD8 T cells in ankylosing spondylitis. In TCRdb, the 5' RACE reads were re-called with MiXCR into one record per CDR3 protein. The repertoire includes some 270,000 distinct CDR3 sequences, under 35% of them detected once, and around 4% sits in the top ten. Sample: blood, either unsorted or a sorted T cell fraction (not recorded which). The source of these receptors is a male donor with ankylosing spondylitis or in good health (not recorded which).

Written as DNA, the CDR3 is TGTGCCGGTCAATTTGGGGACAGGGGGCCTGGGCAGTACTTC. Its translation is CAGQFGDRGPGQYF. The chain combines TRBV2 with TRBJ2-7; 12 bases align to TRBD1. Germline V lookup: CDR1 SNHLY, CDR2 FYNNEI. This CDR3 is built from 14 residues. V shed 11 bases, J shed 9 bases, and the junction held 14 bases outside the gene matches. The full variable domain, with the rest looked up from reference TRBV2 and TRBJ2-7, is EPEVTQTPSHQVTQMGQEVILRCVPISNHLYFYWYRQILGQKVEFLVSFYNNEISEKSEIFDDQFSVERPDGSNFTLKIRSTKLEDSAMYFCAGQFGDRGPGQYFGPGTRLTVT.

The genes are TRBV6-6 and TRBJ1-2; D remains ambiguous. Germline V gives CDR1 MNHNY, CDR2 SVGAGI (reference sequence). V was pared by 6 bases and J by 1 base, with 9 bases between. This CDR3 region has 13 residues. The CDR3 here is CASSPTSNYGYTF. CDR3 sequence (DNA): TGTGCCAGCAGCCCGACAAGTAACTATGGCTACACCTTC.

This clonotype was counted at least ten times. This chain uses TRBV10-1 with TRBJ2-7; D possibly corresponds to TRBD1 (6 bases). The V gene's germline CDR1 is WNHNN and CDR2 SYGVQD (reference sequence). The CDR3 sequence is 15 residues long. Trimming cost V 2 bases and J 1 base, with 12 bases left between them. The CDR3 region is CASSEKPGQSYEQYF. DNA of the CDR3: TGCGCCAGCAGTGAGAAACCGGGACAATCCTACGAGCAGTACTTC.

V and J are TRBV18 and TRBJ2-7; D is perhaps TRBD1 or TRBD2 (5 bases each). This CDR3 has 15 amino acids. In germline, CDR1 is KGHSH, CDR2 LQKENI. V was clipped by 5 bases and J by 4 bases, with 18 bases between them. DNA for the CDR3: TGTGCCAGCTCAGTGACGGGACCCAAGACGTACGAGCAGTACTTC. It yields the protein CASSVTGPKTYEQYF.

The V and J genes are TRBV20-1 and TRBJ2-1; D perhaps matches TRBD1 (6 bases). This CDR3 is built from 16 residues. Per germline, CDR1 DFQATT and CDR2 SNEGSKA (reference sequence). V was pared by 5 bases and J by 10 bases, with 27 bases between. The CDR3 here is CSARPEGQIYRGEQFF. The CDR3 region has the DNA TGCAGTGCTCGTCCCGAGGGGCAAATATATAGGGGGGAGCAGTTCTTC.

V and J are TRBV20-1 and TRBJ2-3; TRBD2 agrees at 8 bases. The CDR3 covers 14 residues. With V trimmed by 1 base and J by 0 bases, 0 bases remained unmatched. CDR1 is DFQATT, CDR2 SNEGSKA, per germline (reference sequence). The CDR3 coding sequence is TGCAGTGCTAGAGGGACTAGCAGCACAGATACGCAGTATTTT. This sequence encodes CSARGTSSTDTQYF.

The chain employs TRBV6-1 and TRBJ2-5, with 7 bases that match TRBD1. Germline CDR1 MNHNS, CDR2 SASEGT. Trimming at V came to 6 bases and at J to 3 bases, leaving 7 bases not matched to a gene. This CDR3 spans 14 amino acids. The CDR3 DNA reads as TGTGCCAGCAGGGGACAGCAACCCAAAGAGACCCAGTACTTC. This codes for CASRGQQPKETQYF.

This clonotype was found a few times. The CDR3 sequence: CSARDSGDNEQYF. The CDR3 DNA reads as TGCAGTGCTAGAGATTCCGGAGATAACGAGCAGTACTTC. The chain employs TRBV20-1 and TRBJ2-7; no clear D. Trimming shortened V by 0 bases and J by 5 bases, and 11 bases separated the two germline ends. CDR3 length equals 13 residues. The V gene's germline CDR1 is DFQATT and CDR2 SNEGSKA (reference sequence).

V is TRBV29-1 and J is TRBJ1-1; TRBD1 matches at 9 bases. This CDR3 region has 14 residues. The V segment lost 2 bases and the J segment 6 bases; nucleotides outside the gene matches: 7. Germline V gene lookup returns CDR1 SQVTM and CDR2 ANQGSEA. This CDR3 reads CSVERDRVSAEAFF. CDR3 in DNA: TGCAGCGTTGAACGGGACAGGGTCTCGGCTGAAGCTTTCTTT. The whole variable domain, remainder taken from reference TRBV29-1 and TRBJ1-1, is SAVISQKPSRDICQRGTSLTIQCQVDSQVTMMFWYRQQPGQSLTLIATANQGSEATYESGFVIDKFPISRPNLTFSTLTVSNMSPEDSSIYLCSVERDRVSAEAFFGQGTRLTVV.

This clonotype has a handful of counts. V is TRBV6-5 and J is TRBJ1-6; D is ambiguous. CDR1 and CDR2 from the germline V gene are MNHEY and SVGAGI. The CDR3 runs 13 residues. Trimming removed 4 bases from V and 7 bases from J, with 8 bases in between. For the CDR3, the DNA is TGTGCCAGCAGTTCGATGGGGAATTCACCCCTCCACTTT. Amino acid sequence: CASSSMGNSPLHF.

The rearrangement links TRBV4-1 to TRBJ2-2, with D perhaps TRBD2 (5 bases). This CDR3 contains 15 residues. Germline V gene lookup returns CDR1 MGHRA and CDR2 YSYEKL. Trimming pared 0 bases from V and 6 bases from J, leaving 11 bases between. The CDR3 region is CASSQEGNGAGELFF. CDR3 nucleotide sequence: TGCGCCAGCAGCCAAGAGGGGAACGGGGCCGGGGAGCTGTTTTTT.

The V and J genes are TRBV12-3 or TRBV12-4 and TRBJ2-2; 8 bases fit TRBD1. The CDR3 has 12 residues. The trim removed 6 bases at V and 11 bases at J, leaving 5 bases unmatched. As DNA, the CDR3 is TGTGCCAGCAGCCCCGGACAGGGAGAGCTGTTTTTT. Translated, it gives CASSPGQGELFF.

The chain recombines TRBV29-1 with TRBJ2-1; perhaps TRBD2 as D (7 bases). Germline V gives CDR1 SQVTM, CDR2 ANQGSEA. This CDR3 is 11 amino acids long. V lost 6 bases and J 9 bases, leaving 12 bases between the germline ends. The CDR3 nucleotides read TGCAGCGTAAGCGGGACAATTGAGCAGTTCTTC. Translation gives CSVSGTIEQFF.

The table lists this clonotype with a few counts. V is TRBV20-1 and J is TRBJ2-7, with TRBD1 as a possible D gene (7 bases). This CDR3 has 14 amino acids. V was cut by 3 bases and J by 2 bases, with 14 bases left in between. Germline CDR1 is DFQATT and CDR2 is SNEGSKA (reference sequence). The CDR3: CSASPRGEPYEQYF. The CDR3 DNA reads TGCAGTGCTAGTCCCAGGGGGGAACCCTACGAGCAGTACTTC.

This chain uses TRBV20-1 with TRBJ2-7, with 12 bases matching TRBD2. The CDR3 runs to 14 residues. The V gene end was trimmed by 6 bases and the J gene end by 2 bases; junction bases not matched to a gene: 5. The germline V gene encodes CDR1 DFQATT and CDR2 SNEGSKA (reference sequence). In DNA, the CDR3 is TGCAGTGCCACCAGGACTAGCGGGGCCTACGAGCAGTACTTC. Amino acids: CSATRTSGAYEQYF.

The chain recombines TRBV5-1 with TRBJ2-1; TRBD1 is a possible D gene (6 bases). CDR1 and CDR2 from the germline V gene are SGHRS and YFSETQ. The length of the CDR3 is 16 residues. Trimming left V 2 bases short and J 0 bases short, with 12 bases between. The CDR3 DNA reads as TGCGCCAGCAGCTTCACTGACAGGAGCTCCTACAATGAGCAGTTCTTC. It is translated as CASSFTDRSSYNEQFF.

V and J are TRBV7-9 and TRBJ2-1; TRBD2 matches 8 bases. The CDR3 is 16 residues long. The trim removed 3 bases at V and 2 bases at J, leaving 6 bases unmatched. Germline V CDR1 and CDR2: SEHNR, FQNEAQ (reference sequence). The CDR3 sequence is CASSFLGRGAYNEQFF. CDR3 nucleotides: TGTGCCAGCAGCTTTCTAGGGCGGGGGGCCTACAATGAGCAGTTCTTC.

This clonotype was seen a handful of times. This sequence joins TRBV11-1 and TRBJ2-5; D remains unclear. The CDR3 spans 13 residues. Germline V lookup: CDR1 SGHAT, CDR2 FQDESV (reference sequence). V gave up 5 bases and J gave up 1 base, with 8 bases separating them. The CDR3 DNA sequence: TGTGCCAGCAGCCGAATTCTCCAAGAGACCCAGTACTTC. Protein: CASSRILQETQYF.

V and J are TRBV27 and TRBJ1-2; 7 bases fit TRBD1. The V and J ends lost 8 bases and 1 base, in that order; junction bases with no gene match: 4. This CDR3 contains 13 residues. Germline lookup yields CDR1 MNHEY and CDR2 SMNVEV (reference sequence). The CDR3 coding sequence is TGTGCCAGCGGGGACAGACATAACTATGGCTACACCTTC. Translation gives CASGDRHNYGYTF.

The V call is TRBV12-3 or TRBV12-4, the J call TRBJ2-2; D gene unclear. The CDR3 spans 13 residues. V lost 2 bases and J 4 bases, leaving 5 bases between the germline ends. CDR3 loop: CASSLYSTGELFF. As DNA, the CDR3 is TGTGCCAGCAGTTTATACAGCACCGGGGAGCTGTTTTTT.

V is TRBV20-1 and J is TRBJ1-1; a possible D gene is TRBD1 (5 bases). The CDR3 has 15 residues. The V gene lost 6 bases and the J gene lost 1 base, with 18 bases spanning the gap. Germline loops: CDR1 DFQATT, CDR2 SNEGSKA (reference sequence). The DNA of the CDR3 is TGCAGTGCCCCACGGGAGGGGACGGCGAACACTGAAGCTTTCTTT. Translation: CSAPREGTANTEAFF.

The chain uses TRBV20-1 and TRBJ2-2; 7 positions agree with TRBD1. CDR3 length: 17 amino acids. Germline CDR1 and CDR2: DFQATT and SNEGSKA (reference sequence). V shed 5 bases, J shed 5 bases, and the junction held 17 bases outside the gene matches. CDR3 region: CSAPSGRTGVRTGELFF. CDR3 nucleotide sequence: TGCAGTGCTCCCTCGGGTCGAACAGGGGTTCGGACCGGGGAGCTGTTTTTT.

This chain joins TRBV7-9 and TRBJ1-2; unclear D gene. Looked up from germline, CDR1 is SEHNR and CDR2 is FQNEAQ (reference sequence). The V gene lost 3 bases and the J gene lost 4 bases, with 9 bases spanning the gap. The CDR3 spans 13 residues. CDR3 protein: CASSFSTGYGYTF. In DNA, the CDR3 is TGTGCCAGCAGCTTCTCCACGGGCTATGGCTACACCTTC. Full variable domain (remainder filled in from reference TRBV7-9 and TRBJ1-2): DTGVSQNPRHKITKRGQNVTFRCDPISEHNRLYWYRQTLGQGPEFLTYFQNEAQLEKSRLLSDRFSAERPKGSFSTLEIQRTEQGDSAMYLCASSFSTGYGYTFGSGTRLTVV.

The rearrangement links TRBV9 to TRBJ2-1; TRBD2 matches 11 bases. Germline CDR1 is SGDLS and CDR2 is YYNGEE. J gave up 8 bases and V 4 bases, and 8 bases lay outside the gene matches. This CDR3 contains 15 residues. Written as DNA, the CDR3 is TGTGCCAGCAGCTTTATAGCGGGGGGGCAGGATGAGCAGTTCTTC. Protein: CASSFIAGGQDEQFF. The variable domain in full, completed from reference TRBV9 and TRBJ2-1, reads DSGVTQTPKHLITATGQRVTLRCSPRSGDLSVYWYQQSLDQGLQFLIQYYNGEERAKGNILERFSAQQFPDLHSELNLSSLELGDSALYFCASSFIAGGQDEQFFGPGTRLTVL.

The chain joins TRBV5-6 to TRBJ2-5, with 8 positions matching TRBD1. Looked up from germline, CDR1 is SGHDT and CDR2 is YYEEEE. This CDR3 has 15 residues. Losses at the gene ends were 0 bases for V and 3 bases for J; bases not matched to a gene: 4. The CDR3 spells CASSLAGGYEETQYF. The CDR3 DNA reads as TGTGCCAGCAGCTTGGCAGGGGGCTACGAAGAGACCCAGTACTTC.

Many counts were recorded for this clonotype. The chain uses TRBV20-1 and TRBJ2-7, with D possibly matching TRBD1 (5 bases). The CDR3 has 11 amino acids. Between the trimmed V and J ends, which lost 6 bases and 5 bases, there was a span of 11 bases. CDR1 and CDR2 from the germline V gene are DFQATT and SNEGSKA (reference sequence). CDR3 amino acids: CSAPRQNEQYF. The CDR3 DNA reads as TGCAGTGCCCCCAGACAGAACGAGCAGTACTTC.